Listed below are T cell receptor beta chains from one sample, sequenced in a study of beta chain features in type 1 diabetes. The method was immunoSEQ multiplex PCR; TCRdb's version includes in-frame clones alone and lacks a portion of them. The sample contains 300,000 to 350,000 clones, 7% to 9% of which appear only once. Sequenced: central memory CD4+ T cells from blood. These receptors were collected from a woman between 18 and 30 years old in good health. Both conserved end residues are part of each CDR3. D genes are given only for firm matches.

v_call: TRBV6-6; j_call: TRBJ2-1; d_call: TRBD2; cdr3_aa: CASRPGGSRSYNEQFF
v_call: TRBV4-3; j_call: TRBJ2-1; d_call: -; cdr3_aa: CASSQDRTAYNEQFF
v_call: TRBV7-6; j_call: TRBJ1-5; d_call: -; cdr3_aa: CASSPTQGPFQPQHF
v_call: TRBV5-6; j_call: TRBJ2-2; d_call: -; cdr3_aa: CASSDYSSRNTGELFF
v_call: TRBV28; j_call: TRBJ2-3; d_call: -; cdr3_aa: CATMGISSGQDTQYF
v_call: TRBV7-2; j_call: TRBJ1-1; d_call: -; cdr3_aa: CASSFNRQAQAFF
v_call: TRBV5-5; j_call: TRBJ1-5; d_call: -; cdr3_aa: CASSTRREGGYQPQHF
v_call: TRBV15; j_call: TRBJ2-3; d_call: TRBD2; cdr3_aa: CATRRASGGDTQYF
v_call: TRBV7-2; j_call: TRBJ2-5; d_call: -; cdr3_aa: CASSLPTSETQYF
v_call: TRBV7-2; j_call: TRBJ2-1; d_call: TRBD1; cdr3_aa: CASKGQYNEQFF
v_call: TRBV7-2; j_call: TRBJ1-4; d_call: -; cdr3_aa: CASSWGPATNEKLFF
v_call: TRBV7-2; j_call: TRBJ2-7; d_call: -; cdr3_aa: CASSFSPGTYEQYF
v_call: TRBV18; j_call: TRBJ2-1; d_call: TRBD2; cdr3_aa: CASSGGSLDNEQFF
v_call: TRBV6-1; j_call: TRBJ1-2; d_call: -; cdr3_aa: CASVLGLIQNYGYTF
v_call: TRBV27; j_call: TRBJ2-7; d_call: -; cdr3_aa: CASSLRQGYEQYF
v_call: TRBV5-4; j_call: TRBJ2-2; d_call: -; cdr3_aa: CASSQGIILAGELFF
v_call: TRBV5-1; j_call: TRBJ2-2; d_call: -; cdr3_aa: CASSLAPGSTNTGELFF
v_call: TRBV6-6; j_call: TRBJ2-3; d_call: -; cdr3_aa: CASSWKSGTDTQYF
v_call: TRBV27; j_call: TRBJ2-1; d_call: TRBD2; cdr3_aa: CASRMSGRVTDEQFF
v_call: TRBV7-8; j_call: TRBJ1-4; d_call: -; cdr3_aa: CASSSGFDNEKLFF
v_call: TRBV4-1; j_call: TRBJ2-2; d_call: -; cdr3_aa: CASSQVGDGGSGELFF
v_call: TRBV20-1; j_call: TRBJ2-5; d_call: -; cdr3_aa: CSWGPTETQYF